These T cell receptor beta chains were read from a single sample in a study of T cells in Graves' hyperthyroidism and ophthalmopathy. TCRdb re-analysed the multiplex PCR reads in MiXCR, keeping a single row per CDR3 protein. Here the sample spans around 580,000 distinct CDR3 sequences, over 15% being singletons. The sample taken for sequencing was blood. The receptor source for this set is a woman in her late teens or twenties with Graves' hyperthyroidism. CDR3s include the opening cysteine and the closing phenylalanine or tryptophan. The order of the fields is clone size, V gene, J gene, D gene, CDR3 DNA, CDR3 protein. The D gene is left open where the match is weak. Clone size is stated in some rows and not others, as once, few, many or a class when expanded.

size: many
V: TRBV9
J: TRBJ2-3
D: .
DNA: TGTGCCAGCAGCGTAGATCGGGGGATGAGGTTGGATACGCAGTATTTT
CDR3: CASSVDRGMRLDTQYF

size: few
V: TRBV29-1
J: TRBJ1-1
D: .
DNA: TGCAGCGCCGAGGGACCCCGATACACTGAAGCTTTCTTT
CDR3: CSAEGPRYTEAFF

size: many
V: TRBV6-2/TRBV6-3
J: TRBJ1-1
D: TRBD1
DNA: TGTGCCAGCAGTTACGAGACAGGGTTGGACACTGAAGCTTTCTTT
CDR3: CASSYETGLDTEAFF

size: .
V: TRBV13
J: TRBJ2-3
D: TRBD2
DNA: TGTGCCAGCAGAGAGGCTAGCGGGGGGCTTGCCCCGATACCGCAGTATTTT
CDR3: CASREASGGLAPIPQYF

size: .
V: TRBV7-3
J: TRBJ2-5
D: TRBD2
DNA: TGTGCCAGCAGCTCGCGGGGGGGCATGGAGACCCAGTACTTC
CDR3: CASSSRGGMETQYF

size: many
V: TRBV20-1
J: TRBJ2-2
D: TRBD2
DNA: TGCAGTGCTAGGGAACTAGCGGGAGTGGGGGAGCTGTTTTTT
CDR3: CSARELAGVGELFF

size: many
V: TRBV2
J: TRBJ2-1
D: .
DNA: TGTGCCAGCAGTGACTGGGTTAGTGAGCAGTTCTTC
CDR3: CASSDWVSEQFF

size: .
V: TRBV6-1
J: TRBJ2-5
D: TRBD2
DNA: TGTGCCAGCCTAGCGGGAGTCGGAGAGACCCAGTACTTC
CDR3: CASLAGVGETQYF

size: many
V: TRBV28
J: TRBJ2-3
D: TRBD2
DNA: TGTGCCAGCAGCATAGCGGGACAAAGGCATACGCAGTATTTT
CDR3: CASSIAGQRHTQYF

size: .
V: TRBV10-3
J: TRBJ2-5
D: TRBD2
DNA: TGTGCCATCAGTGATCCGGGACTAGCGGGCCTCGAGAAAGAGACCCAGTACTTC
CDR3: CAISDPGLAGLEKETQYF

size: many
V: TRBV6-2/TRBV6-3
J: TRBJ2-1
D: .
DNA: TGTGCCAGCACAACAGGACAGTTCTACAATGAGCAGTTCTTC
CDR3: CASTTGQFYNEQFF

size: many
V: TRBV7-6
J: TRBJ2-1
D: .
DNA: TGTGCCAGCAGCTTAGCGCTCAGCGCGGATGAGCAGTTCTTC
CDR3: CASSLALSADEQFF

size: .
V: TRBV18
J: TRBJ2-1
D: .
DNA: TGTGCCAGCTCACGACCGGACAAAGGCTGCAATGAGCAGTTCTTC
CDR3: CASSRPDKGCNEQFF

size: .
V: TRBV2
J: TRBJ1-1
D: .
DNA: TGTGCCACGGAGGCAGAGAGTTACACTGAAGCTTTCTTT
CDR3: CATEAESYTEAFF

size: .
V: TRBV3-2
J: TRBJ2-5
D: .
DNA: TGTGCCAGCAGCCATTCCCAGGCCAGGGTAGTACAAGAGACCCAGTACTTC
CDR3: CASSHSQARVVQETQYF

size: many
V: TRBV20-1
J: TRBJ2-1
D: TRBD2
DNA: TGCAGTGCTAGAGGGCGGGGGGATTACAATGAGCAGTTCTTC
CDR3: CSARGRGDYNEQFF

size: few
V: TRBV12-3/TRBV12-4
J: TRBJ1-1
D: .
DNA: TGTGCCAGCAGTTATTACGTCTCTAGAATGAACACTGAAGCTTTCTTT
CDR3: CASSYYVSRMNTEAFF

size: few
V: TRBV20-1
J: TRBJ2-1
D: TRBD2
DNA: TGCAGTGCTAGTCCTTGGACTAGCGGGAGCTTTAGTGAGCAGTTCTTC
CDR3: CSASPWTSGSFSEQFF

size: few
V: TRBV5-1
J: TRBJ2-1
D: .
DNA: TGCGCCAGCAGCTTACAGGGGTTAAAGCGGGAGTACTACAATGAGCAGTTCTTC
CDR3: CASSLQGLKREYYNEQFF

size: .
V: TRBV28
J: TRBJ2-7
D: TRBD2
DNA: TGTGCCAGCAGTATTAGCGGGACTTCCTACGAGCAGTACTTC
CDR3: CASSISGTSYEQYF

size: many
V: TRBV12-3/TRBV12-4
J: TRBJ2-5
D: TRBD2
DNA: TGTGCCAGCAGTCCGTGGACTAGCGGGAGCTCTCATTCGCAAGAGACCCAGTACTTC
CDR3: CASSPWTSGSSHSQETQYF

size: many
V: TRBV6-5
J: TRBJ2-5
D: TRBD2
DNA: TGTGCCAGCAGTTACATCCCAGCGGGGGGGCCGAGAGGAGAGACCCAGTACTTC
CDR3: CASSYIPAGGPRGETQYF

size: many
V: TRBV2
J: TRBJ2-1
D: .
DNA: TGTGCCAGCAGTCTCCGGGACTCAAACTACAATGAGCAGTTCTTC
CDR3: CASSLRDSNYNEQFF

size: few
V: TRBV4-1
J: TRBJ2-1
D: .
DNA: TGCGCCAGCAGCCAAGAGACGGGACGGGCAGGGGGGAATGAGCAGTTCTTC
CDR3: CASSQETGRAGGNEQFF

size: .
V: TRBV5-1
J: TRBJ1-1
D: TRBD1
DNA: TGCGCCAGCAGCCCGCTCCGGGACAGTAGGAACACTGAAGCTTTCTTT
CDR3: CASSPLRDSRNTEAFF

size: many
V: TRBV18
J: TRBJ1-4
D: .
DNA: TGTGCCAGCTCACCGTCACAGGGCACAACTAATGAAAAACTGTTTTTT
CDR3: CASSPSQGTTNEKLFF

size: .
V: TRBV20-1
J: TRBJ1-4
D: TRBD1
DNA: TGCAGTGCTAGAGATTTCGCGGGACAGCCAGCAACTAATGAAAAACTGTTTTTT
CDR3: CSARDFAGQPATNEKLFF

size: many
V: TRBV11-3
J: TRBJ1-1
D: .
DNA: TGTGCCAGCAAGAGGGCCGTCACGAACACTGAAGCTTTCTTT
CDR3: CASKRAVTNTEAFF

size: .
V: TRBV5-8
J: TRBJ1-1
D: .
DNA: TGTGCCAGCAGCTTGGAAAGGGGCGCCATGAACACTGAAGCTTTCTTT
CDR3: CASSLERGAMNTEAFF

size: once
V: TRBV6-1
J: TRBJ2-3
D: TRBD1
DNA: TGTGCCAGCAGTGGCCCGGGACAGGGGACGGATACGCAGTATTTT
CDR3: CASSGPGQGTDTQYF

size: many
V: TRBV7-6
J: TRBJ2-7
D: .
DNA: TGTGCCAGCAGCGACCGGGGCGTCGCCTACGAGCAGTACTTC
CDR3: CASSDRGVAYEQYF

size: few
V: TRBV7-9
J: TRBJ2-7
D: TRBD2
DNA: TGTGCCAGCAGCTTAGAGGGAGCGGGAGCGGGCCCTTCCTACGAGCAGTACTTC
CDR3: CASSLEGAGAGPSYEQYF